Ten or more counts support the clone carrying this T cell receptor beta chain. Its cognate antigen is unknown. The CDR3 is 13 residues long. Germline-derived CDR1 and CDR2 are KGHSH and LQKENI. Deletions cut 1 base from V and 3 bases from J, with 7 bases between. These data are taken from a study of T-cell reconstitution after alpha-beta-depleted transplantation in children. Regarding the study as a whole: One year after transplant, T-cell counts and diversity came mostly from newly produced T cells. Expanded clones from the graft, numbering several hundred, reportedly supplied alpha-beta T cells about two months after transplant. Surviving recipient T cells and thymic progenitors produced the high day-60 TCRbeta diversity seen in some patients.

Library preparation (for TCRbeta) was performed with unique molecular identifiers. TCRdb processed the PCR reads anew with MiXCR; each CDR3 protein has one entry. The sample carries tens of thousands of distinct CDR3 sequences, around 7% recorded once. This receptor was taken from a child under two years old who had a stem cell transplant for acute myeloid leukemia, so the T cells may come from the graft donor. The rearrangement links TRBV18 to TRBJ2-7, with D hard to call. This specimen was peripheral blood, taken 60 days after TCRalphabeta/CD19-depleted stem cell transplant. DNA for the CDR3: TGTGCCAGCTCACCACGGCCTAGCTACGAGCAGTACTTC. As protein: CASSPRPSYEQYF.